This T cell receptor (beta chain) was found in a study of cytomegalovirus exposure and HLA in healthy donors. Study results and caveats: In a later analysis, compared with equally common non-associated chains, HLA-associated beta chains were more expanded.

CDR3 size: 14 residues. V was pared by 2 bases and J by 7 bases, with 4 bases of the junction left unmatched. From germline, CDR1 is SGHTA and CDR2 FQGNSA. With regard to this clone: Its antigen is undetermined.

The PCR had 60 Vbeta and 13 Jbeta primers. In the original workflow: In a later analysis, of 80 million to 90 million unique beta chains, 9 million to 11 million appeared in at least two donors. TCRdb's copy holds only in-frame clones and misses some; the assay was immunoSEQ multiplex PCR. The D gene and trimming were derived from the DNA, and the V and J assignments and clone size from that table. The sample includes around 190,000 clones. This clonotype was sampled from a woman aged 25 to 39 in good health and CMV-seropositive. This sequence joins TRBV7-2 and TRBJ1-2; TRBD1 aligns across 10 bases. What was sequenced was PBMCs. This CDR3 is CASSLSRTGGGYTF. CDR3 sequence (DNA): TGTGCCAGCAGCTTATCCCGGACAGGGGGTGGCTACACCTTC. The variable domain in full, completed from reference TRBV7-2 and TRBJ1-2, reads GAGVSQSPSNKVTEKGKDVELRCDPISGHTALYWYRQSLGQGLEFLIYFQGNSAPDKSGLPSDRFSAERTGGSVSTLTIQRTQQEDSAVYLCASSLSRTGGGYTFGSGTRLTVV.